A selection of T cell receptor beta chains follows, all from one sample in a study of blood T cell repertoires in COVID-19. The repertoire was sequenced with immunoSEQ multiplex PCR; TCRdb's copy has only in-frame clones and lacks some. In the table there are just over 95,000 clones, about 81% of which are singletons. Sequenced input: peripheral blood. Every receptor here comes from a man aged 55 to 69 with acute or convalescent COVID-19. Each CDR3 is given with its conserved first and last residue. D genes are given only for firm matches. The size of a clone is reported for some rows only, either as once, few or many, or as a class for expanded clones.

cdr3_nt cdr3_aa j_call d_call v_call cdr3_length clone_size
TGTGCCATCAGTGAGTCGCAGGACAGGGGCCATGGCTACACCTTC CAISESQDRGHGYTF TRBJ1-2 TRBD1 TRBV10-3 15 NA
TGTGCCAGCAGCTTAGCGGGCGGAGGGGACACTGAAGCTTTCTTT CASSLAGGGDTEAFF TRBJ1-1 NA TRBV7-9 15 few
TGTGCCAGCAGCGCAAGTCTAGCGGGAGTTTTTTCCTACAATGAGCAGTTCTTC CASSASLAGVFSYNEQFF TRBJ2-1 TRBD2 TRBV7-2 18 NA
TGTGCCAGCAGCCTGCGGGACCGCTTTCCGAACACTGAAGCTTTCTTT CASSLRDRFPNTEAFF TRBJ1-1 NA TRBV9 16 NA
TGTGCCAGCATCCTCGACAGATCCTCAGATACGCAGTATTTT CASILDRSSDTQYF TRBJ2-3 NA TRBV6-5 14 NA
TGTGCCAGCAGCTACTCCTCGGGAAGGGGGTTATCTGGGGCCAACGTCCTGACTTTC CASSYSSGRGLSGANVLTF TRBJ2-6 NA TRBV7-2 19 NA
TGTGCCAGCATTCCGAGGGAGAACTATGGCTACACCTTC CASIPRENYGYTF TRBJ1-2 NA TRBV2 13 NA
TGTGCCAGCAGGGGAGAGGGGGCGAACACTGAAGCTTTCTTT CASRGEGANTEAFF TRBJ1-1 TRBD1 TRBV6-5 14 NA
TGTGCCAGCAGCTTAGACTCAGGGGGCCTGACTAATGAAAAACTGTTTTTT CASSLDSGGLTNEKLFF TRBJ1-4 TRBD1 TRBV11-2 17 NA
TGTGCCAGCAGCTTAGGAGGTGAATATGGCTACACCTTC CASSLGGEYGYTF TRBJ1-2 NA TRBV7-9 13 NA
TGTGCCAGCAGCTTAGGTGTGAGACAGGGATTTGGCTACACCTTC CASSLGVRQGFGYTF TRBJ1-2 TRBD1 TRBV7-7 15 NA
TGTGCCAGCAGCCCCAGGGAGGGGGGCTATGGCTACACCTTC CASSPREGGYGYTF TRBJ1-2 NA TRBV4-2 14 NA
TGTGCCACCAGCGTCCCGGGACAGGTAAATTCACCCCTCCACTTT CATSVPGQVNSPLHF TRBJ1-6 TRBD1 TRBV24-1 15 NA
TGTGCCAGTAGTATACAGGGCAGCACCGGGGAGCTGTTTTTT CASSIQGSTGELFF TRBJ2-2 NA TRBV19 14 NA
TGCGCCAGCAGCCGGAAGGGGACCAAAAACATTCAGTACTTC CASSRKGTKNIQYF TRBJ2-4 NA TRBV4-1 14 once
TGTGCCAGCAGCTTAGGAGGTCTGAACACTGAAGCTTTCTTT CASSLGGLNTEAFF TRBJ1-1 NA TRBV7-9 14 NA
TGTGCCAGCGGCCCACGGGGGGCCGGCACAGATACGCAGTATTTT CASGPRGAGTDTQYF TRBJ2-3 NA TRBV27 15 NA
TGTGCCAGTAGTATGGGACAGGGTGCAGAGACCCAGTACTTC CASSMGQGAETQYF TRBJ2-5 TRBD1 TRBV19 14 NA
TGTGCCAGCAGCTTTTCACCTAGCGGGAACACCGGGGAGCTGTTTTTT CASSFSPSGNTGELFF TRBJ2-2 TRBD2 TRBV11-2 16 few
TGTGCCAGCAGCCGCACAGGGGGCGGTTTTGGGGCCAACGTCCTGACTTTC CASSRTGGGFGANVLTF TRBJ2-6 TRBD1 TRBV11-3 17 NA
TGTGCCAGCAGGATGGGACAGAAACTGTTTTTT CASRMGQKLFF TRBJ1-4 TRBD1 TRBV3-1/TRBV3-2 11 NA
TGTGCCAGCAGTGAACTCCTGAACACTGAAGCTTTCTTT CASSELLNTEAFF TRBJ1-1 NA TRBV6-1 13 NA
TGTGCCAGCAGGACAGGGGCGAACACTGAAGCTTTCTTT CASRTGANTEAFF TRBJ1-1 TRBD1 TRBV7-9 13 NA
TGTGCCAGCAGCTTATCCCGGACAGGGGGCGCTTTAGGTGCCAACGTCCTGACTTTC CASSLSRTGGALGANVLTF TRBJ2-6 TRBD1 TRBV11-2 19 NA
TGTGCCAGTAAGAACATTATTTTCATGAACACTGAAGCTTTCTTT CASKNIIFMNTEAFF TRBJ1-1 NA TRBV19 15 NA
TGTGCCAGCTCACCTCAGAACACCGGGGAGCTGTTTTTT CASSPQNTGELFF TRBJ2-2 NA TRBV18 13 NA
TGTGCCTGGAGTGGTGGGGGGGCCGGAGGTCAGCCCCAGCATTTT CAWSGGGAGGQPQHF TRBJ1-5 NA TRBV30 15 many
TGTGCCAGCAGTTTGGGACTTCGCACAGATACGCAGTATTTT CASSLGLRTDTQYF TRBJ2-3 NA TRBV27 14 NA
TGTGCCAGCAGCTTGGTCCATCGGGAGTCCACTGAAGCTTTCTTT CASSLVHRESTEAFF TRBJ1-1 NA TRBV5-6 15 NA
TGTGCCAGCAGCTTAACCCCCGGGAGTCAAACTGAAGCTTTCTTT CASSLTPGSQTEAFF TRBJ1-1 NA TRBV6-6 15 NA
TGTGCCAGCAGCACCCACTTGGCAAATAGCCATGGCTACACCTTC CASSTHLANSHGYTF TRBJ1-2 NA TRBV9 15 NA
TGTGCCAGCAGCTTAAACGGCGGGATCGACTATGGCTACACCTTC CASSLNGGIDYGYTF TRBJ1-2 NA TRBV7-2 15 few
TGTGCCAGCAGCCCCTGGGCAGGGGGCCTTGGGGATTATGGCTACACCTTC CASSPWAGGLGDYGYTF TRBJ1-2 TRBD1 TRBV11-2 17 NA
TGTGCCAGCAGTCCGGGGACAGGGGCGGACACTGAAGCTTTCTTT CASSPGTGADTEAFF TRBJ1-1 TRBD1 TRBV6-5 15 once
TGTGCCAGCAGCTTGGGACTAGCAGCCCAGTACTTC CASSLGLAAQYF TRBJ2-5 TRBD2 TRBV13 12 NA
TGTGCCAGCAGCCTTAGACTAGCGGGGAAAACAGATACGCAGTATTTT CASSLRLAGKTDTQYF TRBJ2-3 TRBD2 TRBV5-4 16 NA
TGTGCCTGGTCCCTAAGGGGGCCCGGTTTCGGTCAGCCCCAGCATTTT CAWSLRGPGFGQPQHF TRBJ1-5 TRBD1 TRBV30 16 NA
TGTGCCAGTAGTCTGGGAGTAAGCAATCAGCCCCAGCATTTT CASSLGVSNQPQHF TRBJ1-5 NA TRBV19 14 NA
TGTGCCAGCAGTGAAGGGACAGCGGCTTTAGGATATGGCTACACCTTC CASSEGTAALGYGYTF TRBJ1-2 TRBD1 TRBV25-1 16 once
TGTGCCAGCAGGGGGGACAGGGATTATCAGCCCCAGCATTTT CASRGDRDYQPQHF TRBJ1-5 TRBD1 TRBV28 14 once
TGTGCCAGCAGCCAAGATTGGGCCCAGAGGGCTTACAATGAGCAGTTCTTC CASSQDWAQRAYNEQFF TRBJ2-1 NA TRBV14 17 NA
TGTGCCAGCAGCTTAGGGCGGGGGGTATTGTCCTACGAGCAGTACTTC CASSLGRGVLSYEQYF TRBJ2-7 TRBD2 TRBV7-8 16 NA
TGTGCCATCAGTGAGGCCCCCGGGACTAGCGGGGGGGCCTCCTACAATGAGCAGTTCTTC CAISEAPGTSGGASYNEQFF TRBJ2-1 TRBD2 TRBV10-3 20 once
TGTGCCAGCAGTTTACCCCCGAGCCCAATTCTCCACTTT CASSLPPSPILHF TRBJ1-6 NA TRBV6-5 13 NA
TGTGCCAGCAGCCCACAAGAGACCCAGTACTTC CASSPQETQYF TRBJ2-5 NA TRBV3-1/TRBV3-2 11 NA
TGTGCCAGCAGCTCCCGGGGAGACAATGAGCAGTTCTTC CASSSRGDNEQFF TRBJ2-1 NA TRBV7-3 13 few
TGCGCCAGCAGCTCGGGGGGAGCGCCTCGAAACACCATATATTTT CASSSGGAPRNTIYF TRBJ1-3 NA TRBV5-1 15 NA
TGTGCCAGTCAGGGACTCACTGAAGCTTTCTTT CASQGLTEAFF TRBJ1-1 NA TRBV5-4 11 NA